This T cell receptor (beta chain) was captured by sequencing in a study of CD8 T cells in ankylosing spondylitis. Trimming removed 3 bases from V and 4 bases from J, with 19 bases in between. Germline CDR1 is LGHDT and CDR2 is YNNKEL (reference sequence). The CDR3 runs to 18 residues. TCRdb recomputed calls from the 5' RACE reads with MiXCR, one row per CDR3 protein. The repertoire holds around 53,000 distinct CDR3 sequences, roughly 7.3% seen once, with around 8.5% in the top ten. This clonotype was observed many times. The rearrangement links TRBV3-1 to TRBJ2-6; TRBD1 might be the D (6 bases). This receptor was identified in a female donor with ankylosing spondylitis or in good health (not recorded which). Material: blood, either unsorted or a sorted T cell fraction (not recorded which). The CDR3 region is CASSQPTGLSPGANVLTF. CDR3 DNA sequence: TGTGCCAGCAGCCAGCCTACAGGGTTAAGTCCCGGGGCCAACGTCCTGACTTTC.